This T cell receptor beta chain appears in the sequencing data of a study of early T cells in non-severe SARS-CoV-2 infection. TCRdb re-derived calls from the 5' RACE reads in MiXCR, one entry per CDR3 protein. Of around 99,000 distinct CDR3 sequences listed, 11% are singletons. There are many counts of this clonotype. Germline CDR1 is KGHSH and CDR2 is LQKENI. With 3 bases clipped from V and 4 bases from J, the junction kept 7 bases outside the gene matches. The CDR3 runs 15 residues. This clonotype was obtained from an adult who was a healthcare worker with PCR-confirmed SARS-CoV-2 infection or an uninfected control (not recorded which). The chain combines TRBV18 with TRBJ1-2; 8 positions match TRBD1. The sample comprised whole blood. The CDR3 DNA reads as TGTGCCAGCTCACCCAAGACAGGGGCCAGCTATGGCTACACCTTC. Translating gives CASSPKTGASYGYTF.